Listed below are T cell receptor beta chains from one sample, sequenced in a study of blood T cell repertoires in COVID-19. TCRdb keeps only in-frame clones here, not all; method: immunoSEQ multiplex PCR. This table holds 110,000 to 150,000 clones, about 87% found once. Material for sequencing was peripheral blood. These receptors were taken from a woman in her forties or fifties with acute or convalescent COVID-19. CDR3s include the opening cysteine and the closing phenylalanine or tryptophan. Fields, in order: clone size, J gene, D gene, V gene, CDR3 protein, CDR3 DNA. A D gene is named only where the DNA matches it firmly. Part of the rows lack a size; the others show once, few, many or a class for expanded clones.

clone_size: .
j_call: TRBJ2-3
d_call: TRBD2
v_call: TRBV5-4
cdr3_aa: CASRPPGLAGDTQYF
cdr3_nt: TGTGCCAGCAGGCCTCCGGGACTAGCGGGAGATACGCAGTATTTT

clone_size: .
j_call: TRBJ2-3
d_call: TRBD2
v_call: TRBV7-2
cdr3_aa: CASSLVSGGAWGTDTQYF
cdr3_nt: TGTGCCAGCAGCTTAGTTAGCGGGGGGGCCTGGGGCACAGATACGCAGTATTTT

clone_size: .
j_call: TRBJ2-3
d_call: .
v_call: TRBV28
cdr3_aa: CASNADITDTQYF
cdr3_nt: TGTGCCAGCAATGCGGATATCACAGATACGCAGTATTTT

clone_size: .
j_call: TRBJ1-1
d_call: .
v_call: TRBV19
cdr3_aa: CASSMMAVMNTEAFF
cdr3_nt: TGTGCCAGTAGTATGATGGCAGTTATGAACACTGAAGCTTTCTTT

clone_size: .
j_call: TRBJ2-1
d_call: TRBD1
v_call: TRBV18
cdr3_aa: CASSRGTGRPNEQFF
cdr3_nt: TGTGCCAGCTCCCGCGGGACAGGGAGGCCGAATGAGCAGTTCTTC

clone_size: .
j_call: TRBJ2-7
d_call: TRBD1
v_call: TRBV27
cdr3_aa: CASKERTGTYEQYF
cdr3_nt: TGTGCCAGCAAGGAGAGGACAGGCACCTACGAGCAGTACTTC

clone_size: .
j_call: TRBJ2-1
d_call: .
v_call: TRBV19
cdr3_aa: CASSTQLARAYNEQFF
cdr3_nt: TGTGCCAGTAGTACCCAACTAGCACGGGCGTACAATGAGCAGTTCTTC

clone_size: .
j_call: TRBJ2-5
d_call: TRBD2
v_call: TRBV5-4
cdr3_aa: CATTSKLAEETQYF
cdr3_nt: TGTGCCACCACAAGTAAACTAGCGGAAGAGACCCAGTACTTC

clone_size: .
j_call: TRBJ2-3
d_call: TRBD2
v_call: TRBV7-3
cdr3_aa: CASSPLAGGQGTQYF
cdr3_nt: TGTGCCAGCAGCCCCTTAGCGGGGGGGCAGGGTACGCAGTATTTT

clone_size: .
j_call: TRBJ2-7
d_call: TRBD1
v_call: TRBV5-4
cdr3_aa: CASSLRGTGSIPYEQYF
cdr3_nt: TGTGCCAGCAGCCTCCGGGGGACAGGAAGCATTCCCTACGAGCAGTACTTC

clone_size: .
j_call: TRBJ2-5
d_call: .
v_call: TRBV2
cdr3_aa: CASSDRGRQETQYF
cdr3_nt: TGTGCCAGCAGTGACAGAGGGCGGCAAGAGACCCAGTACTTC

clone_size: .
j_call: TRBJ1-2
d_call: TRBD1
v_call: TRBV3-1/TRBV3-2
cdr3_aa: CASSPEDRGVDYGYTF
cdr3_nt: TGTGCCAGCAGCCCAGAGGACAGGGGTGTCGACTATGGCTACACCTTC

clone_size: .
j_call: TRBJ1-6
d_call: TRBD1
v_call: TRBV7-9
cdr3_aa: CASSPTGTYNSPLHF
cdr3_nt: TGTGCCAGCAGCCCGACAGGGACCTATAATTCACCCCTCCACTTT

clone_size: .
j_call: TRBJ2-7
d_call: TRBD2
v_call: TRBV7-8
cdr3_aa: CASSGGGTRTSYEQYF
cdr3_nt: TGTGCCAGCAGCGGGGGCGGGACTAGAACGTCCTACGAGCAGTACTTC

clone_size: .
j_call: TRBJ2-7
d_call: .
v_call: TRBV19
cdr3_aa: CASSRAGVNEQYF
cdr3_nt: TGTGCCAGCAGTCGGGCAGGGGTCAACGAGCAGTACTTC

clone_size: .
j_call: TRBJ2-2
d_call: .
v_call: TRBV19
cdr3_aa: CASSIDPGAAGELFF
cdr3_nt: TGTGCCAGTAGTATAGATCCAGGGGCGGCCGGGGAGCTGTTTTTT

clone_size: .
j_call: TRBJ2-7
d_call: .
v_call: TRBV5-1
cdr3_aa: CASSSQGESYEQYF
cdr3_nt: TGCGCCAGCAGCTCACAGGGCGAGTCCTACGAGCAGTACTTC

clone_size: .
j_call: TRBJ1-5
d_call: .
v_call: TRBV24-1
cdr3_aa: CATQGISNQPQHF
cdr3_nt: TGTGCCACGCAGGGAATCAGCAATCAGCCCCAGCATTTT

clone_size: .
j_call: TRBJ2-7
d_call: .
v_call: TRBV4-2
cdr3_aa: CASSPLTGRNHEQYF
cdr3_nt: TGTGCCAGCAGCCCTCTAACCGGGAGAAACCACGAGCAGTACTTC

clone_size: .
j_call: TRBJ1-3
d_call: TRBD1
v_call: TRBV4-2
cdr3_aa: CASSQDEQGWNTIYF
cdr3_nt: TGTGCCAGCAGCCAAGATGAACAGGGGTGGAACACCATATATTTT

clone_size: .
j_call: TRBJ1-1
d_call: .
v_call: TRBV5-1
cdr3_aa: CASSLRGTEAFF
cdr3_nt: TGCGCCAGCAGCTTGAGGGGCACTGAAGCTTTCTTT

clone_size: .
j_call: TRBJ2-5
d_call: .
v_call: TRBV19
cdr3_aa: CASSPRGGVQETQYF
cdr3_nt: TGTGCCAGTAGTCCCCGGGGAGGAGTACAAGAGACCCAGTACTTC

clone_size: .
j_call: TRBJ1-6
d_call: TRBD1
v_call: TRBV7-9
cdr3_aa: CASSSQGAGSPLHF
cdr3_nt: TGTGCCAGCAGCAGTCAGGGGGCTGGATCACCCCTCCACTTT

clone_size: .
j_call: TRBJ1-1
d_call: .
v_call: TRBV6-5
cdr3_aa: CASSYTDSPYITEAFF
cdr3_nt: TGTGCCAGCAGTTATACGGACAGTCCGTACATCACTGAAGCTTTCTTT

clone_size: .
j_call: TRBJ1-5
d_call: TRBD1
v_call: TRBV29-1
cdr3_aa: CSGRDRGLQIGNQPQHF
cdr3_nt: TGCAGCGGCCGGGACAGGGGGCTCCAAATTGGTAATCAGCCCCAGCATTTT

clone_size: .
j_call: TRBJ2-7
d_call: TRBD2
v_call: TRBV29-1
cdr3_aa: CSVEGGGTYEQYF
cdr3_nt: TGCAGCGTTGAGGGGGGGGGAACCTACGAGCAGTACTTC

clone_size: once
j_call: TRBJ2-2
d_call: TRBD2
v_call: TRBV24-1
cdr3_aa: CATERGFGTGELFF
cdr3_nt: TGTGCCACCGAGCGGGGGTTTGGCACCGGGGAGCTGTTTTTT

clone_size: .
j_call: TRBJ1-6
d_call: TRBD1
v_call: TRBV5-1
cdr3_aa: CASSSGQGANSPLHF
cdr3_nt: TGCGCCAGCAGCTCTGGACAGGGGGCGAATTCACCCCTCCACTTT

clone_size: .
j_call: TRBJ1-3
d_call: .
v_call: TRBV2
cdr3_aa: CASSDTSNSGNTIYF
cdr3_nt: TGTGCCAGCAGTGATACGAGTAACTCTGGAAACACCATATATTTT

clone_size: .
j_call: TRBJ1-1
d_call: .
v_call: TRBV7-8
cdr3_aa: CASSSGDAFF
cdr3_nt: TGTGCCAGCAGCTCTGGAGACGCTTTCTTT

clone_size: .
j_call: TRBJ2-1
d_call: TRBD1
v_call: TRBV5-1
cdr3_aa: CASSTGQGILAEQFF
cdr3_nt: TGCGCCAGCAGCACGGGACAGGGTATCCTGGCCGAGCAGTTCTTC

clone_size: .
j_call: TRBJ1-5
d_call: .
v_call: TRBV27
cdr3_aa: CASSEGHSNQPQHF
cdr3_nt: TGTGCCAGCAGTGAAGGACATAGCAATCAGCCCCAGCATTTT

clone_size: .
j_call: TRBJ2-5
d_call: TRBD1
v_call: TRBV5-1
cdr3_aa: CASSFEGAETQYF
cdr3_nt: TGCGCCAGCAGCTTCGAGGGGGCGGAGACCCAGTACTTC

clone_size: .
j_call: TRBJ1-2
d_call: .
v_call: TRBV28
cdr3_aa: CASSRTRTYGYTF
cdr3_nt: TGTGCCAGCAGTAGGACACGGACCTATGGCTACACCTTC

clone_size: .
j_call: TRBJ2-7
d_call: TRBD2
v_call: TRBV2
cdr3_aa: CASSPGLAEEQYF
cdr3_nt: TGTGCCAGCAGCCCGGGACTAGCCGAGGAGCAGTACTTC

clone_size: .
j_call: TRBJ1-2
d_call: .
v_call: TRBV6-5
cdr3_aa: CASSYSPRGSPPYTF
cdr3_nt: TGTGCCAGCAGTTACTCGCCACGGGGTTCCCCTCCCTACACCTTC